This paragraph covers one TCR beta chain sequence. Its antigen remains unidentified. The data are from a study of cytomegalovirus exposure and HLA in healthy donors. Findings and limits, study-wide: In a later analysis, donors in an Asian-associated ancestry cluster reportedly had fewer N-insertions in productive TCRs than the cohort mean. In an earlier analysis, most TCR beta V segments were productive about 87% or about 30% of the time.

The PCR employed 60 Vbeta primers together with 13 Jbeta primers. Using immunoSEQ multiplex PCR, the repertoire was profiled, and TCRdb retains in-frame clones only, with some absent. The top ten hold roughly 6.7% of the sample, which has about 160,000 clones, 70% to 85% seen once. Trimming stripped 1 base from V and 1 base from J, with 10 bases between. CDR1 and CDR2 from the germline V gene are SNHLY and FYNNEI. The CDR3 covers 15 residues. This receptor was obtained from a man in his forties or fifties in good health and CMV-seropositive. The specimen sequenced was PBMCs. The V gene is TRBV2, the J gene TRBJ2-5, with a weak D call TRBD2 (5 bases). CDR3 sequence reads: CASSEGRTVQETQYF. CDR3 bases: TGTGCCAGCAGTGAAGGGAGGACGGTCCAAGAGACCCAGTACTTC.